The clone carrying this T cell receptor beta chain was counted a single time. This sample stems from a study of cytomegalovirus exposure and HLA in healthy donors. Amplification used 60 Vbeta primers and 13 Jbeta primers. Repertoires were generated with immunoSEQ multiplex PCR, while TCRdb's copy carries only in-frame clones and drops some. The sample has some 130,000 clones; roughly 80% are singletons. CDR3 length: 14 amino acids. The V gene end was trimmed by 5 bases and the J gene end by 7 bases; junction bases not matched to a gene: 7. From germline, CDR1 is MNHEY and CDR2 SVGAGI. The clonotype comes from a male donor in good health and CMV-seronegative. Sequenced material: PBMCs. The chain carries TRBV6-5 and TRBJ2-7, with 11 nucleotides matching TRBD1. CDR3 DNA: TGTGCCAGCAGTAGCCGGACAGGGGGCGCAGAGCAGTACTTC. It translates to CASSSRTGGAEQYF.